This is a list of T cell receptor beta chains from one sample in a study of T cells in Graves' hyperthyroidism and ophthalmopathy. TCRdb re-called the multiplex PCR reads with MiXCR, one entry per CDR3 protein. Among around 600,000 distinct CDR3 sequences listed, approximately 16% were seen once. The sequenced material came from blood. The receptors stem from a woman aged 40 to 50 with Graves' ophthalmopathy. CDR3s include the opening cysteine and the closing phenylalanine or tryptophan. The D gene is left open where the match is weak. Size tells how often a clone was seen (once, few, many) or the class of an expanded clone, and some rows leave it out.

size	D	J	V	length	CDR3	DNA
-	-	TRBJ2-1	TRBV5-5	16	CASSFGPTGSYNEQFF	TGTGCCAGCAGCTTCGGTCCGACAGGCTCCTACAATGAGCAGTTCTTC
-	TRBD1	TRBJ1-6	TRBV10-3	19	CAISESEGGQGRYNSPLHF	TGTGCCATCAGTGAGTCTGAAGGGGGACAGGGAAGATATAATTCACCCCTCCACTTT
many	-	TRBJ1-1	TRBV27	13	CASSPHKNTEAFF	TGTGCCAGCAGTCCTCATAAGAACACTGAAGCTTTCTTT
many	-	TRBJ1-5	TRBV2	14	CAHSTVSSNQPQHF	TGTGCCCATTCCACCGTTTCTAGCAATCAGCCCCAGCATTTT
many	-	TRBJ2-7	TRBV6-1	13	CASRAGMSDEQYF	TGTGCCAGCAGGGCAGGGATGAGCGACGAGCAGTACTTC
many	-	TRBJ2-2	TRBV11-1	13	CASSSGRAGELFF	TGTGCCAGCAGCTCAGGAAGGGCCGGGGAGCTGTTTTTT
many	-	TRBJ2-1	TRBV7-8	13	CASSGLEGNEQFF	TGTGCCAGCAGCGGCCTCGAGGGGAATGAGCAGTTCTTC
many	TRBD1	TRBJ1-1	TRBV11-2	14	CASSLGTGGSEAFF	TGTGCCAGCAGCCTGGGGACAGGGGGCTCGGAAGCTTTCTTT
-	-	TRBJ1-3	TRBV2	18	CASSEQGPSRFSGNTIYF	TGTGCCAGCAGTGAACAGGGCCCGTCCCGATTCTCTGGAAACACCATATATTTT
many	TRBD2	TRBJ2-7	TRBV18	16	CASSPLGLAGKGEQYF	TGTGCCAGCTCACCGCTTGGACTAGCGGGGAAAGGGGAGCAGTACTTC
-	TRBD2	TRBJ2-3	TRBV15	17	CATSRRLAGSEGDTQYF	TGTGCCACCAGCAGAAGACTAGCGGGATCCGAGGGCGATACGCAGTATTTT
many	TRBD2	TRBJ2-4	TRBV3-1	16	CASSPELAGGRNIQYF	TGTGCCAGCAGCCCAGAACTAGCGGGGGGTCGAAACATTCAGTACTTC
-	-	TRBJ2-3	TRBV20-1	16	CSASSEIRTITDTQYF	TGCAGTGCTAGTTCAGAGATACGGACAATCACAGATACGCAGTATTTT
many	TRBD2	TRBJ2-1	TRBV2	15	CASSTAGGSYNEQFF	TGTGCCAGCAGTACAGCGGGAGGGTCTTACAATGAGCAGTTCTTC
many	-	TRBJ1-6	TRBV7-2	15	CASSEVGSFHSPLHF	TGTGCCAGCAGCGAGGTCGGCAGTTTCCATTCACCCCTCCACTTT
few	-	TRBJ2-1	TRBV7-2	17	CASSLAGLSLGGNEQFF	TGTGCCAGCAGCTTAGCGGGACTTTCCCTCGGGGGCAATGAGCAGTTCTTC
few	-	TRBJ2-3	TRBV4-1	17	CASSHVPLAPSTDTQYF	TGCGCCAGCAGCCACGTCCCCCTGGCTCCCAGCACAGATACGCAGTATTTT
-	-	TRBJ2-6	TRBV10-3	15	CAISPGDSGANVLTF	TGTGCCATCAGCCCGGGGGACTCTGGGGCCAACGTCCTGACTTTC
few	-	TRBJ2-1	TRBV2	14	CAVARGGSYNEQFF	TGTGCAGTTGCGAGGGGGGGCTCCTACAATGAGCAGTTCTTC
-	-	TRBJ1-1	TRBV19	14	CASTLAGANTEAFF	TGTGCCAGTACCCTCGCGGGGGCGAACACTGAAGCTTTCTTT
-	TRBD2	TRBJ2-1	TRBV7-2	15	CASSPRTSGTAGVFF	TGTGCCAGCAGCCCCCGGACTAGCGGGACCGCGGGGGTGTTCTTC
many	-	TRBJ2-1	TRBV3-1	12	CASSGVRNEQFF	TGTGCCAGCTCGGGCGTTAGGAATGAGCAGTTCTTC
many	TRBD2	TRBJ2-1	TRBV12-3/TRBV12-4	18	CASSHTSGRPSFYNEQFF	TGTGCCAGCAGTCACACTAGCGGGAGGCCATCCTTCTACAATGAGCAGTTCTTC
many	TRBD2	TRBJ2-3	TRBV14	17	CASSQTSGRSRTDTQYF	TGTGCCAGCAGCCAAACTAGCGGGAGGTCTCGCACAGATACGCAGTATTTT
few	-	TRBJ2-1	TRBV4-1	18	CASSPLRGRDRSNNEQFF	TGCGCCAGCAGCCCCCTTCGTGGCAGGGACCGATCAAACAATGAGCAGTTCTTC
many	-	TRBJ1-5	TRBV19	14	CASDLEYSNQPQHF	TGTGCCAGTGACCTAGAATATAGCAATCAGCCCCAGCATTTT
many	TRBD2	TRBJ2-3	TRBV12-3/TRBV12-4	14	CASSFSGRGDTQYF	TGTGCCAGCAGTTTTAGCGGGAGAGGGGATACGCAGTATTTT
-	-	TRBJ2-7	TRBV7-8	13	CARSFNRAQEQYF	TGTGCCCGCAGCTTTAACAGGGCCCAAGAGCAGTACTTC
few	TRBD2	TRBJ2-7	TRBV20-1	16	CSARETGLAVAYEQYF	TGCAGTGCTAGAGAAACGGGACTAGCGGTTGCCTACGAGCAGTACTTC
few	TRBD2	TRBJ2-1	TRBV11-2	15	CASSFGGGGYNEQFF	TGTGCCAGCAGCTTCGGGGGGGGGGGCTACAATGAGCAGTTCTTC
-	-	TRBJ1-5	TRBV29-1	12	CSVAGDNQPQHF	TGCAGCGTTGCCGGGGACAATCAGCCCCAGCATTTT
few	-	TRBJ1-4	TRBV28	12	CASRDINEKLFF	TGTGCCAGCAGGGACATTAATGAAAAACTGTTTTTT
few	-	TRBJ2-2	TRBV7-3	13	CASSLIGGGELFF	TGTGCCAGCAGCTTAATTGGGGGCGGGGAGCTGTTTTTT
-	-	TRBJ2-1	TRBV5-6	14	CASSFSSRDDEQFF	TGTGCCAGCAGCTTCTCCTCGAGGGACGATGAGCAGTTCTTC
-	-	TRBJ2-7	TRBV14	12	CASSSNRHEQYF	TGTGCCAGCAGCTCAAATCGCCACGAGCAGTACTTC
few	-	TRBJ1-1	TRBV29-1	15	CSVEGWGSMNTEAFF	TGCAGCGTTGAAGGCTGGGGTAGCATGAACACTGAAGCTTTCTTT
-	-	TRBJ1-3	TRBV29-1	15	CSVTGHPGSGNTIYF	TGCAGCGTTACGGGACACCCTGGCTCTGGAAACACCATATATTTT
many	-	TRBJ1-2	TRBV6-1	17	CASSDRDIIKGYYGYTF	TGTGCCAGCAGTGACCGGGACATCATCAAGGGATACTATGGCTACACCTTC
-	-	TRBJ1-1	TRBV4-1	15	CASSQADRSTLTAFF	TGCGCCAGCAGCCAAGCCGACAGGAGCACACTGACAGCTTTCTTT